This TCR beta chain was recorded in a study of T cell responses to AZD1222 COVID-19 vaccine. Study conclusions and caveats: Among spike-specific TCRs, nearly half reportedly target unmutated variant regions. Among the donors, most were white British and more were female, and clonal diversity was possibly underestimated.

The CDR3 has 15 amino acids. Data came from immunoSEQ multiplex PCR; TCRdb stores just in-frame clones and leaves some out. The sample has approximately 150,000 clones, less than 95% seen once. On this clone itself: What it recognizes is unknown.

This chain uses TRBV21-1 with TRBJ2-3; the D call TRBD2 from the table was never checked on the DNA. TRBV21-1 is recorded as a pseudogene. The sample here was peripheral blood, taken 28 days after the second dose of the MenACWY control vaccine. This clonotype originated in an adult who received the MenACWY meningococcal vaccine as a control. For the CDR3, the DNA is TGTGCCAGCAGCAAAGTCGTTCGTGTCGTCGATACGCAGTATTTT. It encodes CASSKVVRVVDTQYF.